The text below deals with one T cell receptor beta chain. Sequencing used immunoSEQ multiplex PCR; TCRdb keeps in-frame clones, though not all of them. The sample shows about 74,000 clones, 84% of them seen only once. The source of the sample is a study of OX40 agonist ivuxolimab in advanced cancers. The sample consisted of CD4+ or CD8+ T cells sorted from blood, taken in a trial of the OX40 agonist ivuxolimab. This sequence was found in an adult with an advanced solid tumor such as melanoma, head and neck, liver or kidney cancer.

The CDR3 loop reads CASSSQGAGYNSPLHF. The CDR3 bases are TGTGCCAGCAGCTCCCAGGGGGCAGGTTATAATTCACCCCTCCACTTT. V is TRBV7-3 and J is TRBJ1-6; 8 bases fit TRBD1. In germline, CDR1 is SGHTA, CDR2 FQGTGA. The CDR3 spans 16 residues. After removal of 4 bases from V and 4 bases from J, the junction contained 6 bases not matched to a gene.